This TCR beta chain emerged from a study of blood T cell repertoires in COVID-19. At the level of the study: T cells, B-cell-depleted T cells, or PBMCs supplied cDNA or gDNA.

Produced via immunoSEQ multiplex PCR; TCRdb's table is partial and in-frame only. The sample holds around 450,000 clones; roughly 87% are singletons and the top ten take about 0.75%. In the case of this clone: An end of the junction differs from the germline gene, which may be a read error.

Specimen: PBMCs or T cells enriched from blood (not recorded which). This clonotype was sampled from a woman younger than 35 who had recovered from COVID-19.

The chain's CDR3 is CASREAAGDIDTQYF. CDR3 nucleotide sequence: TGTGCCAGCAGAGAAGCGGCGGGGGATATAGATACGCAGTATTTT. The chain employs TRBV6-1 and TRBJ2-3; 7 positions agree with TRBD2. The CDR3 totals 15 residues. Germline CDR1 reads MNHNS; CDR2 reads SASEGT.